This T cell receptor beta chain came from a study of cytomegalovirus exposure and HLA in healthy donors. Background on the study: An analysis done earlier identified 90 million to 120 million unique TCR beta sequences from 150 million to 200 million T cells. General study points: TCR beta sequences reportedly predicted most subjects' HLA-A and HLA-B alleles accurately. Common viral pathogens (according to a later analysis) appeared linked to several of the most significant clusters.

In the PCR, 60 Vbeta and 13 Jbeta primers were used. Method: immunoSEQ multiplex PCR; TCRdb's copy keeps in-frame clones and lacks some. Here the sample spans some 130,000 clones, 76% being singletons. This clone came up a few times. Antigen specificity is unknown. Germline V gives CDR1 SGDLS, CDR2 YYNGEE. V lost 3 bases and J lost 0; bases outside the gene matches: 2. The CDR3 length is 16 residues. The clonotype originates from a man in his forties in good health and CMV-seronegative. V and J are TRBV9 and TRBJ2-3; 12 bases fit TRBD2. Material for sequencing was PBMCs. The CDR3 nucleotides read TGTGCCAGCAGCGCCCTAGCGGGGGGGAGCACAGATACGCAGTATTTT. Its translation: CASSALAGGSTDTQYF.